Listed here are 24 T cell receptor beta chains from one sample, sequenced in a study of T cell responses to AZD1222 COVID-19 vaccine. Sequencing used immunoSEQ multiplex PCR; TCRdb keeps in-frame clones, though not all of them. The table shows about 60,000 clones, with 70% to 80% occurring only once. The sequencing used peripheral blood, collected 28 days after the second AZD1222 dose. These receptors all stem from an adult who received the AZD1222 COVID-19 vaccine.

This chain links TRBV18 with TRBJ1-1; a possible D gene is TRBD1 (6 bases). V was clipped by 3 bases and J by 2 bases, with 16 bases between them. CDR1 KGHSH and CDR2 LQKENI come from the germline V gene. The CDR3 covers 16 residues. CDR3 sequence reads: CASSPPVGTLNTEAFF. Here the CDR3 DNA reads TGTGCCAGCTCACCCCCGGTGGGGACACTTAACACTGAAGCTTTCTTT. Looking up the rest from reference TRBV18 and TRBJ1-1 gives the full variable domain: NAGVMQNPRHLVRRRGQEARLRCSPMKGHSHVYWYRQLPEEGLKFMVYLQKENIIDESGMPKERFSAEFPKEGPSILRIQQVVRGDSAAYFCASSPPVGTLNTEAFFGQGTRLTVV.

CDR3 DNA: TGTGCCAGCAGCCAAGAGTACCACAGCTCCTACGAGCAGTACTTC. It encodes CASSQEYHSSYEQYF. The chain uses TRBV4-2 and TRBJ2-7; D unresolved. V dropped 0 bases and J dropped 0 bases, with 9 bases sitting between them. The germline CDR1 and CDR2 sequences are LGHNA and YNFKEQ. The CDR3 loop spans 15 amino acids.

The chain couples TRBV7-2 to TRBJ2-7, with D possibly called TRBD1 or TRBD2 (5 bases each). The germline gives CDR1 SGHTA, CDR2 FQGNSA. Between the trimmed V and J ends, which lost 1 base and 0 bases, there was a span of 19 bases. CDR3 length: 18 amino acids. CDR3 nucleotide sequence: TGTGCCAGCAGCTTAGGGGGCGCAGGGACCACCACCTCCTACGAGCAGTACTTC. Its translation: CASSLGGAGTTTSYEQYF.

The chain joins TRBV9 to TRBJ2-1; 7 nucleotides line up with TRBD1. J was trimmed by 2 bases and V by 0 bases; bases with no gene match: 5. The CDR3 loop spans 16 amino acids. The germline CDR1 and CDR2 sequences are SGDLS and YYNGEE. The DNA for the CDR3 is TGTGCCAGCAGCGTAGCTGGGCAGGGGGCCTACAATGAGCAGTTCTTC. Amino acids: CASSVAGQGAYNEQFF.

This clone was detected only a few times. The chain joins TRBV7-9 to TRBJ2-2; TRBD1 or TRBD2 may be the D gene (7 bases each). CDR1 is SEHNR and CDR2 is FQNEAQ in the germline V gene (reference sequence). V was shortened by 2 bases and J by 4 bases, with 11 bases between the two germline ends. The CDR3 length is 15 residues. The CDR3 loop reads CASSLQGGITGELFF. The DNA of the CDR3 is TGTGCCAGCAGCTTACAGGGGGGGATCACCGGGGAGCTGTTTTTT.

The rearrangement uses TRBV5-1 and TRBJ1-2, with D perhaps matching TRBD1 (5 bases). The germline V and J ends were trimmed by 3 bases and 3 bases, with 18 bases remaining between them. The CDR3 length is 16 residues. CDR1 and CDR2 (germline): SGHRS, YFSETQ. The CDR3, as DNA: TGCGCCAGCAGCTCCGCCTCTACAGGAGCACACTATGGCTACACCTTC. It translates to CASSSASTGAHYGYTF.

The rearrangement links TRBV5-1 to TRBJ1-1, with D unclear. The CDR3 runs 13 residues. V was clipped by 0 bases and J by 5 bases, with 8 bases between them. Looked up from germline, CDR1 is SGHRS and CDR2 is YFSETQ. The CDR3 loop is CASSLGGETEAFF. The CDR3 nucleotides are TGCGCCAGCAGCTTGGGTGGGGAAACTGAAGCTTTCTTT.

The chain carries TRBV23-1 and TRBJ2-7, with 10 bases lining up with TRBD1. TRBV23-1 is an ORF, with its function uncertain. V dropped 2 bases and J dropped 2; count of bases not matched to a gene: 6. CDR3 size: 16 residues. CDR3: CASSQTPGTGAYEQYF. In DNA form, the CDR3 reads TGCGCCAGCAGTCAAACCCCCGGGACAGGGGCCTACGAGCAGTACTTC.

This chain links TRBV18 with TRBJ2-7; the D is unclear. The CDR3 totals 14 residues. Trimming removed 1 base at V and 2 bases at J, with 9 bases between. Germline CDR1 is KGHSH and CDR2 is LQKENI. CDR3 sequence reads: CASSPRPAPYEQYF. DNA for the CDR3: TGTGCCAGCTCACCACGACCCGCTCCCTACGAGCAGTACTTC.

This chain joins TRBV3-1 (or the pseudogene TRBV3-2) and TRBJ1-6; TRBD1 might be the D (6 bases). Germline-derived CDR1 and CDR2 are LGHDT and YNNKEL (reference sequence). The germline V and J ends were trimmed by 7 bases and 5 bases, with 6 bases remaining between them. This CDR3 has 12 residues. The CDR3 loop is CASNRDNSPLHF. Written as DNA, the CDR3 is TGTGCCAGCAACAGGGATAATTCACCCCTCCACTTT.

The chain joins TRBV15 to TRBJ1-6, with 8 nucleotides matching TRBD1. This CDR3 is built from 18 residues. V shed 0 bases, J shed 9 bases, and the junction held 13 bases outside the gene matches. Germline V CDR1 and CDR2: LNHNV, YYDKDF (reference sequence). The CDR3 sequence is CATSRDFRAGGPSSPLHF. CDR3 nucleotides: TGTGCCACCAGCAGAGATTTTAGGGCAGGGGGCCCTAGTTCACCCCTCCACTTT.

This clone was seen once. This chain uses TRBV3-1 (or the pseudogene TRBV3-2) with TRBJ2-3; TRBD1 matches 7 bases. The junction had 14 bases not matched to a gene; V was cut back by 2 bases and J by 0 bases. CDR1 is LGHDT and CDR2 is YNNKEL in the germline V gene (reference sequence). CDR3 length: 19 amino acids. Written as DNA, the CDR3 is TGTGCCAGCAGCCAACCCTTAGGACAGGTCGCCTCTAGCACAGATACGCAGTATTTT. This encodes CASSQPLGQVASSTDTQYF.

This rearrangement joins TRBV19 to TRBJ1-2, with TRBD1 matching over 8 bases. V lost 5 bases, J lost 4 bases, and 3 bases stayed unmatched. Germline V gene data show CDR1 as LNHDA and CDR2 as SQIVND (reference sequence). The CDR3 runs 13 residues. The CDR3 bases are TGTGCCAGTAGTTTTCAGGGGGCCTATGGCTACACCTTC. Translation gives CASSFQGAYGYTF.

The chain is built from TRBV15 and TRBJ2-3; TRBD1 matches 8 bases. Per the germline V gene, CDR1 is LNHNV and CDR2 is YYDKDF (reference sequence). The CDR3 length is 16 residues. Trimming removed 0 bases from V and 2 bases from J; junction bases left unmatched: 4. CDR3: CATSRDQGASTDTQYF. For the CDR3, the DNA is TGTGCCACCAGCAGAGATCAGGGGGCTTCCACAGATACGCAGTATTTT.

J is TRBJ1-1 and V is TRBV7-6, with D unclear. Germline-derived CDR1 and CDR2 are SGHVS and FNYEAQ. Trimming pared 5 bases from V and 1 base from J, leaving 11 bases between. This CDR3 is 14 amino acids long. CDR3 bases: TGTGCCAGCAGCCCCCCAGGCGCGAACACTGAAGCTTTCTTT. Translated: CASSPPGANTEAFF.

The rearrangement links TRBV3-1 (or the pseudogene TRBV3-2) to TRBJ2-5, with D uncertain. The CDR3 sequence is 16 residues long. Trimming shortened V by 0 bases and J by 7 bases, and 18 bases separated the two germline ends. Germline V CDR1 and CDR2: LGHDT, YNNKEL (reference sequence). The CDR3 is CASSQDLGEPGATQYF. As DNA, the CDR3 is TGTGCCAGCAGCCAAGATCTCGGAGAGCCGGGCGCGACCCAGTACTTC.

This clone has a single count. The rearrangement links TRBV7-9 to TRBJ2-7; TRBD1 or TRBD2 may be the D gene (5 bases each). Germline V lookup: CDR1 SEHNR, CDR2 FQNEAQ (reference sequence). Trimming pared 0 bases from V and 5 bases from J, leaving 11 bases between. This CDR3 spans 14 amino acids. The CDR3 DNA reads TGTGCCAGCAGCTTAGCGGGGGTCGGCCACGAGCAGTACTTC. Translating gives CASSLAGVGHEQYF.

The J gene is TRBJ1-2, the V gene TRBV6-5; D is uncertain. The CDR3 contains 14 residues. Trimming took off 2 bases at V and 7 bases at J, with 14 bases between the two ends. Germline CDR1 reads MNHEY; CDR2 reads SVGAGI. The CDR3 sequence: CASSYGGQAVGYTF. DNA for the CDR3: TGTGCCAGCAGTTACGGAGGGCAGGCGGTTGGCTACACCTTC.

The chain has TRBV2 and TRBJ1-1, with 10 bases identical to TRBD1. The CDR3 length is 17 residues. CDR1 and CDR2 from the germline V gene are SNHLY and FYNNEI. V lost 4 bases, J lost 1 base, and 9 bases stayed unmatched. The CDR3 loop reads CASSGPGTGDTNTEAFF. DNA of the CDR3: TGTGCCAGCAGTGGACCCGGGACAGGGGATACGAACACTGAAGCTTTCTTT.

A single count supports this clone. The genes are TRBV3-1 (or the pseudogene TRBV3-2) and TRBJ1-6; D is uncertain. The CDR3 totals 13 residues. V lost 3 bases to trimming and J lost 7 bases, with 7 bases between them. Germline lookup yields CDR1 LGHDT and CDR2 YNNKEL (reference sequence). CDR3 sequence (DNA): TGTGCCAGCAGCCACGGTCGGAATTCACCCCTCCACTTT. It translates to CASSHGRNSPLHF.

Worth noting for this clone: The sample holds other DNA sequences that translate to the same CDR3. The V and J genes are TRBV25-1 and TRBJ2-3, with D maybe TRBD2 (5 bases). This CDR3 is built from 14 residues. Germline V gives CDR1 MGHDK, CDR2 SYGVNS. V was trimmed by 3 bases and J by 1 base, leaving 8 bases between them. Here the CDR3 reads CASSESGGTDTQYF. The CDR3 nucleotides are TGTGCCAGCAGTGAGTCCGGGGGCACAGATACGCAGTATTTT.

V and J are TRBV27 and TRBJ2-3; D is uncertain. V was trimmed by 4 bases and J by 0 bases, leaving 8 bases between them. The CDR3 is 14 amino acids. Germline CDR1 reads MNHEY; CDR2 reads SMNVEV (reference sequence). The CDR3 is CASSSLRSTDTQYF. The DNA of the CDR3 is TGTGCCAGCAGTTCCCTGAGAAGCACAGATACGCAGTATTTT.

The chain is built from TRBV14 and TRBJ2-2; D unclear. CDR3 length: 14 residues. Trimming took 1 base from V and 1 from J, leaving 4 bases between them. Germline loops: CDR1 SGHDN, CDR2 FVKESK. CDR3 region: CASSQVMNTGELFF. CDR3 sequence (DNA): TGTGCCAGCAGCCAAGTTATGAACACCGGGGAGCTGTTTTTT.

The chain joins TRBV29-1 to TRBJ2-7, with a possible D match to TRBD1 (6 bases). The V and J ends lost 2 bases and 0 bases respectively, with 14 bases between them. CDR1 and CDR2 (germline): SQVTM, ANQGSEA. The CDR3 consists of 15 residues. The CDR3: CSVESWQGSSYEQYF. CDR3 coding DNA: TGCAGCGTTGAAAGTTGGCAGGGGAGCTCCTACGAGCAGTACTTC.